The T cell receptor (beta chain) described here comes from a study of OX40 agonist ivuxolimab in advanced cancers. The study's findings and limits: The study observed clonal expansion of CD4+ and CD8+ blood T cells by week 6 at 0.1 to 3.0 mg/kg. Antigen targets of the expanded peripheral T cells went undetermined.

Trimming pared 4 bases from V and 8 bases from J, leaving 11 bases between. This CDR3 is 13 amino acids long. Germline V CDR1 and CDR2: MNHEY, SVGAGI. Regarding this clone: The target antigen is unknown.

Here immunoSEQ multiplex PCR was the method, and the copy in TCRdb shows in-frame clones only, minus some. Of 25,000 to 35,000 clones listed, 65% to 90% were seen once; the top ten hold around 50%. This specimen consisted of CD4+ or CD8+ T cells sorted from blood, obtained in a trial of the OX40 agonist ivuxolimab. The chain has TRBV6-5 and TRBJ1-4; a possible D gene is TRBD1 (6 bases). This TCR came from an adult with an advanced solid tumor such as melanoma, head and neck, liver or kidney cancer. CDR3 coding DNA: TGTGCCAGCAGTTGGGGGGGCGGAGAAAAACTGTTTTTT. Its translation: CASSWGGGEKLFF.